This T cell receptor beta chain was observed in a study of OX40 agonist ivuxolimab in advanced cancers. As for the study more broadly: Ivuxolimab, which targeted the costimulatory receptor OX40 (CD134), was an agonistic, fully human IgG2 monoclonal antibody. Three dose-escalation patients achieved partial responses, one with hepatocellular carcinoma and two with cutaneous melanoma. Patients were allowed to have had prior anti-PD-1, anti-PD-L1 or anti-CTLA-4 therapy, and approximately 40% of the dose-escalation patients had been treated with checkpoint inhibitors. The paper covers the monotherapy dose-escalation part of the phase I ivuxolimab trial, which included N ≈ 50 patients. Of the roughly 51 patients in dose escalation, some 20 had hepatocellular carcinoma, about 15 had melanoma, 9 had renal cell carcinoma and 9 had head and neck cancer. Peripheral TCRbeta sequencing aimed to test whether ivuxolimab altered TCR sequence diversity and caused clonal T-cell expansion. Intravenous ivuxolimab was administered to patients every 2 weeks at six dose levels: 0.01, 0.1, 0.3, 1.5, 3 and 10 mg/kg. The dose-escalation cohort was about 86% male with a mean age of approximately 60 years, ranging from about 20 to 85.

The germline V gene specifies SGHTA as CDR1 and FQGNSA as CDR2. The CDR3 starts with the cysteine, ends with the phenylalanine, and has 12 residues. Just the 36-base CDR3 DNA is kept, in frame starting at base 1. Trimming removed 5 bases from V and 7 bases from J, leaving 11 bases between the germline ends. Comment on this clone: Its antigen is still unknown. Base-call qualities are not available, and no considerably larger clone is one nucleotide away.

To sequence the TCRbeta CDR3 region, genomic DNA was isolated from the sorted cells. The immunoSEQ Assay was used for sequencing of TCRbeta CDR3 regions. In TCRdb, the immuneACCESS table is reduced to in-frame sequences with V and J assigned. These tables do not hold every clone; where another copy was compared, an unresolved V gene accounts for under half, and the others remain unexplained. Across this sample there are approximately 82,000 clones, with approximately 85% seen only once. Under 3% of the sample goes to the ten largest clones. General findings and caveats noted by the study authors: On average, CD8+ T cells showed more expanded clones than CD4+ T cells after ivuxolimab. Low levels of normalized T-cell clonal expansion were also seen in some patients who did not respond. Clonal expansion of both CD4+ and CD8+ blood T cells was observed from baseline to week 6 at doses 0.1 to 3.0 mg/kg. Which antigens the clonally expanded peripheral T cells were specific for was not determined. In the 0.1-3.0 mg/kg groups, partial responders were among the patients with the lowest normalized peripheral clonal expansion, particularly in CD8+ T cells.

The trial excluded patients who had a history of autoimmune disease or who were on systemic immunosuppression. Peripheral blood for TCR sequencing was drawn from every dose cohort at baseline, at cycle 4 day 1 and at cycle 7 day 1. The samples were taken from a phase I, first-in-human, multicenter, open-label dose-escalation trial of ivuxolimab. The trial enrolled adults with locally advanced or metastatic head and neck squamous cell, hepatocellular, melanoma or renal cell carcinoma. Before TCR sequencing, CD4+ T cells and CD8+ T cells were sorted from peripheral blood as separate populations. The TCR was taken from an adult with an advanced solid tumor such as melanoma, head and neck, liver or kidney cancer. This specimen consisted of CD4+ or CD8+ T cells sorted from blood, obtained in a trial of the OX40 agonist ivuxolimab. The rearrangement combines TRBV7-2 with TRBJ1-2; the best D guess is TRBD1, with 5 bases matching. The encoded CDR3 is CASSPGPSGYTF. The DNA sequence is TGTGCCAGCAGCCCAGGGCCTTCTGGCTACACCTTC. The full variable domain, with segments outside the CDR3 supplied by the reference TRBV7-2 and TRBJ1-2 proteins, appears as GAGVSQSPSNKVTEKGKDVELRCDPISGHTALYWYRQSLGQGLEFLIYFQGNSAPDKSGLPSDRFSAERTGGSVSTLTIQRTQQEDSAVYLCASSPGPSGYTFGSGTRLTVV.